This entry concerns a single TCR beta chain. There are 11 residues in the CDR3. Between the trimmed V and J ends, which lost 6 bases and 6 bases, there was a span of 5 bases. Germline CDR1 and CDR2: MDHEN and SYDVKM. This sample is drawn from a study of control samples from healthy donors and cancer patients. Sequencing was performed with immunoSEQ multiplex PCR; in TCRdb, only in-frame clones are kept and a portion is missing. The top ten hold approximately 5.5% of the sample, which has over 150,000 clones, over 85% seen once. The chain uses TRBV28 and TRBJ1-4, with D hard to call. The receptor's source is a man in his forties in good health. Sequenced input: blood. The CDR3 nucleotides are TGTGCCAGCAGCATAGATGAAAAACTGTTTTTT. As protein: CASSIDEKLFF.